A selection of T cell receptor beta chains follows, all from one sample in a study of glioma-infiltrating T cells after dendritic cell vaccination. Sequenced by immunoSEQ multiplex PCR; TCRdb stores in-frame clones only, minus some. This sample carries tens of thousands of clones, 80% to 90% of them seen once, and the ten largest clones take approximately 2%. This material consisted of blood, taken after dendritic cell vaccination. These receptors came from a human donor with glioblastoma. Both conserved end residues are part of each CDR3.

TRBV2	TRBJ1-4	CASSAGTHEKLFF
TRBV7-6	TRBJ1-5	CASSFAGQPQHF
TRBV5-5	TRBJ2-3	CASSLRVGTDTQYF
TRBV25-1	TRBJ2-5	CASSEQQGPQETQYF
TRBV29-1	TRBJ1-1	CSVDDRAEAFF
TRBV19	TRBJ1-5	CASSKGEINQPQHF
TRBV5-4	TRBJ1-6	CASSRTGGNSPLHF
TRBV2	TRBJ1-6	CASSGQAGGNSPLHF
TRBV5-6	TRBJ2-2	CASSLAWDSAGTGELFF
TRBV19	TRBJ1-1	CASSLQGAKAEAFF
TRBV5-4	TRBJ2-7	CASRPGQGTYEQYF
TRBV6-1	TRBJ1-2	CASSEQGPSYGYTF
TRBV5-1	TRBJ2-3	CASSNGLAGAASTDTQYF
TRBV11-3	TRBJ2-7	CASSSRPGVEQYF